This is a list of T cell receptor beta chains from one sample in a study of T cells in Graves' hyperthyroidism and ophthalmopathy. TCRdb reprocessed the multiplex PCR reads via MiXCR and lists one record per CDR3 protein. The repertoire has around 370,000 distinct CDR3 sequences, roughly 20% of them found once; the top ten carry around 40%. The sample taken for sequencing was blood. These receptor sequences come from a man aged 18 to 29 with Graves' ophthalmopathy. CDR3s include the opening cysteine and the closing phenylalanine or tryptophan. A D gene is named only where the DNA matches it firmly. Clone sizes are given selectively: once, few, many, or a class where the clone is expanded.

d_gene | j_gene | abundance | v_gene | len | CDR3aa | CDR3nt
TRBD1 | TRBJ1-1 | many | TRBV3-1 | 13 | CASSLGQGEKAFF | TGTGCCAGCAGCCTCGGACAGGGCGAAAAAGCTTTCTTT
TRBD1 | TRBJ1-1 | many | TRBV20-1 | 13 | CSARDRGTAEAFF | TGCAGTGCTAGAGACAGGGGGACAGCTGAAGCTTTCTTT
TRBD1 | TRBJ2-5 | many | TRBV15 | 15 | CATSRNTGGEKTQYF | TGTGCCACCAGCAGGAATACAGGGGGCGAGAAGACCCAGTACTTC
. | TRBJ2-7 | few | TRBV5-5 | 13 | CASSILITYEQYF | TGTGCCAGCAGCATTCTCATAACCTACGAGCAGTACTTC
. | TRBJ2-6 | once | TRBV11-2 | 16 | CASSQDPRSGANVLTF | TGTGCCAGCAGCCAAGATCCCCGCTCTGGGGCCAACGTCCTGACTTTC
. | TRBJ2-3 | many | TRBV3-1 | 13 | CASSQRTPDTQYF | TGTGCCAGCAGCCAACGGACCCCAGATACGCAGTATTTT
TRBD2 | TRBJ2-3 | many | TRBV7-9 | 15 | CASETSGGSTDTQYF | TGTGCCAGCGAAACTAGCGGGGGAAGCACAGATACGCAGTATTTT
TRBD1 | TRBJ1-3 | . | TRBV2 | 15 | CASSEGAGGSNTIYF | TGTGCCAGCAGTGAAGGGGCAGGGGGTAGTAACACCATATATTTT
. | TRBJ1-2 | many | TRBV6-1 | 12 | CAGLAGPVGYTF | TGTGCCGGCCTCGCAGGGCCGGTGGGCTACACCTTC
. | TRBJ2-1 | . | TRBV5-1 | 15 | CASSLGASGCNEQFF | TGCGCCAGCAGCCTGGGGGCTAGCGGTTGCAATGAGCAGTTCTTC
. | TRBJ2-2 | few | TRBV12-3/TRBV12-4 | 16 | CASSLLGQQNTGELFF | TGTGCCAGCAGTTTATTGGGGCAGCAGAACACCGGGGAGCTGTTTTTT
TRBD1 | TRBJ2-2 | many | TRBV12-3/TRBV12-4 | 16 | CASSSWTTGVTGELFF | TGTGCCAGCAGTTCGTGGACAACAGGGGTTACCGGGGAGCTGTTTTTT
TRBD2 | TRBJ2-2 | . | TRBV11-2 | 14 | CASSIAGGAGELFF | TGTGCCAGCAGCATAGCGGGAGGGGCCGGGGAGCTGTTTTTT
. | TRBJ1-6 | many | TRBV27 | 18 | CASSLRDARSSYNSPLHF | TGTGCCAGCAGTCTCCGGGACGCTCGGAGCTCCTATAATTCACCCCTCCACTTT
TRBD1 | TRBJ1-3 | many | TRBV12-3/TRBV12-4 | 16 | CASREGTGGSGNTIYF | TGTGCCAGCAGGGAAGGGACAGGGGGGAGTGGAAACACCATATATTTT
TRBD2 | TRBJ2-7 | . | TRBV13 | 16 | CASSRPTSGGANEQYF | TGTGCCAGCAGCCGACCAACTAGCGGGGGGGCCAACGAGCAGTACTTC
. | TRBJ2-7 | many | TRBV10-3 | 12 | CAISDRSYEQYF | TGTGCCATCAGTGACCGCTCCTACGAGCAGTACTTC
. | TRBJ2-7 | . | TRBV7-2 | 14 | CASSFLGTSYEQYF | TGTGCCAGCAGCTTCCTGGGGACATCCTACGAGCAGTACTTC
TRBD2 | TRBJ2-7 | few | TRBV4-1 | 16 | CASSQDSSGGAYEQYF | TGCGCCAGCAGCCAGGACTCTAGCGGGGGGGCTTACGAGCAGTACTTC
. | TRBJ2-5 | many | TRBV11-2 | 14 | CASSLVGNQETQYF | TGTGCCAGCAGCTTAGTTGGGAACCAAGAGACCCAGTACTTC
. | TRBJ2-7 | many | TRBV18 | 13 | CASSPGEVYEQYF | TGTGCCAGCTCACCCGGGGAGGTCTACGAGCAGTACTTC
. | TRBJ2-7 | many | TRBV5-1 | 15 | CASSLAPGTHYEQYF | TGCGCCAGCAGCTTGGCTCCAGGGACTCACTACGAGCAGTACTTC
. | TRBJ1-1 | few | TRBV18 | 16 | CASSPRGRGLDTEAFF | TGTGCCAGCTCACCACGGGGCAGGGGATTGGACACTGAAGCTTTCTTT
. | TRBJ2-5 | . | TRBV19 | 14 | CASSGNRVQETQYF | TGTGCCAGTAGTGGGAACAGGGTTCAAGAGACCCAGTACTTC
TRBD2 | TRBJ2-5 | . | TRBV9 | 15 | CASSVVGSGRETQYF | TGTGCCAGCAGCGTAGTGGGTAGCGGGAGAGAGACCCAGTACTTC
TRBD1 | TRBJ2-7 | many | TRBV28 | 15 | CASRAGTGYGYEQYF | TGTGCCAGCAGGGCCGGGACAGGGTATGGCTACGAGCAGTACTTC
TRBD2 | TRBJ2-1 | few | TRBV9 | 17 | CASSATSGGQSYNEQFF | TGTGCCAGCAGCGCGACTAGCGGGGGGCAGTCCTACAATGAGCAGTTCTTC
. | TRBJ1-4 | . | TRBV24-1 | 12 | CATRDANEKLFF | TGTGCCACGAGGGACGCTAATGAAAAACTGTTTTTT
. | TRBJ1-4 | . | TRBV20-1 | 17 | CSARPPAYFATNEKLFF | TGCAGTGCTAGACCCCCGGCCTACTTTGCAACTAATGAAAAACTGTTTTTT
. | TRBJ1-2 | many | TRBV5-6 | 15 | CASSLGAGDWYGYTF | TGTGCCAGCAGCTTAGGGGCAGGCGATTGGTATGGCTACACCTTC
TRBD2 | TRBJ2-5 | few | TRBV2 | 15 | CASSTVAGGRETQYF | TGTGCCAGCAGTACGGTAGCGGGGGGTCGGGAGACCCAGTACTTC
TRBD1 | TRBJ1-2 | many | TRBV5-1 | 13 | CASSSTGPLGYTF | TGCGCCAGCAGCTCGACAGGGCCCCTTGGCTACACCTTC
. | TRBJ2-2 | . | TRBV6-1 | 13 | CASSDGGIGELFF | TGTGCCAGCAGTGATGGGGGGATCGGGGAGCTGTTTTTT
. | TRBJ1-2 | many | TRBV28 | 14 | CASKRPGHRYGYTF | TGTGCCAGCAAACGCCCGGGACACCGATATGGCTACACCTTC
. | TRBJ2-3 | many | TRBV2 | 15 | CASTRALGGTDTQYF | TGTGCCAGTACCCGGGCGCTTGGGGGGACAGATACGCAGTATTTT
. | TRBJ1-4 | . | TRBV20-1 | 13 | CSARVLQNEKLFF | TGCAGTGCTAGAGTACTTCAAAATGAAAAACTGTTTTTT
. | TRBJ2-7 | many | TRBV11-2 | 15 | CASSFNNNPTYEQYF | TGTGCCAGCAGCTTTAACAACAACCCGACCTACGAGCAGTACTTC
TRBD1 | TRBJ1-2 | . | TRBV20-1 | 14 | CSATTGDRRYGYTF | TGCAGTGCAACCACAGGGGACCGTCGCTATGGCTACACCTTC
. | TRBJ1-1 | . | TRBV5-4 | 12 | CASSFRTDEAFF | TGTGCCAGCAGCTTCAGGACGGATGAAGCTTTCTTT
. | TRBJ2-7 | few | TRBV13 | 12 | CASSLQGFGQYF | TGTGCCAGCAGCTTGCAGGGGTTCGGGCAGTACTTC
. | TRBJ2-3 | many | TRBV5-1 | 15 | CASSGNSPVTDTQYF | TGCGCCAGCAGCGGGAATAGCCCTGTCACAGATACGCAGTATTTT
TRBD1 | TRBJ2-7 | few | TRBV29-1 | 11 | CSVGGGGEQYF | TGCAGCGTTGGAGGGGGCGGCGAGCAGTACTTC
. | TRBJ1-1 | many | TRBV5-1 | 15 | CASSSTQGGGTEAFF | TGCGCCAGCAGCTCGACTCAAGGGGGAGGGACTGAAGCTTTCTTT
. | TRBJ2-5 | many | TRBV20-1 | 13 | CSAGGPGQETQYF | TGCAGTGCAGGGGGACCTGGGCAAGAGACCCAGTACTTC
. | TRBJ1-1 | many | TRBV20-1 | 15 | CSARAFPGASAEAFF | TGCAGTGCTAGAGCATTCCCGGGGGCGAGCGCTGAAGCTTTCTTT
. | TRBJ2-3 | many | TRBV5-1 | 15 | CASSLVGAGTDTQYF | TGCGCCAGCAGCTTGGTGGGGGCCGGCACAGATACGCAGTATTTT
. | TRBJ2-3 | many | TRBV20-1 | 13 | CSARTLGLDTQYF | TGCAGTGCTAGAACCCTAGGGCTAGATACGCAGTATTTT